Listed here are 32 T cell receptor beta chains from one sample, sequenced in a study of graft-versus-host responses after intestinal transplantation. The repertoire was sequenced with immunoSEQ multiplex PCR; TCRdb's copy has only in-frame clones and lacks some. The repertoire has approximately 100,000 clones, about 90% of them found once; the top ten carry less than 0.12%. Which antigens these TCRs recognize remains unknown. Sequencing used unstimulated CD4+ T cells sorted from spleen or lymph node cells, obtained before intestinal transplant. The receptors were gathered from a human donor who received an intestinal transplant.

Written as DNA, the CDR3 is TGTGCCAGCAGCCCTATGGGACTAGCGCAAGAGACCCAGTACTTC. Translation: CASSPMGLAQETQYF. The J gene is TRBJ2-5, the V gene TRBV7-2, with 10 bases aligning to TRBD2. The germline V gene encodes CDR1 SGHTA and CDR2 FQGNSA. The CDR3 sequence is 15 residues long. Germline trimming cut 5 bases from V and 2 bases from J; bases unmatched to any gene: 5.

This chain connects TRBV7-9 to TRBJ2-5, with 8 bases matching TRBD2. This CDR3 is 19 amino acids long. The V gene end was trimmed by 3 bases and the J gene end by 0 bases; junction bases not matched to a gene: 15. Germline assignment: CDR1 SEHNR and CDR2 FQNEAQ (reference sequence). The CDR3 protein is CASSLGREQLAVYQETQYF. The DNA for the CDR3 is TGTGCCAGCAGCTTGGGCCGGGAGCAACTAGCGGTCTACCAAGAGACCCAGTACTTC.

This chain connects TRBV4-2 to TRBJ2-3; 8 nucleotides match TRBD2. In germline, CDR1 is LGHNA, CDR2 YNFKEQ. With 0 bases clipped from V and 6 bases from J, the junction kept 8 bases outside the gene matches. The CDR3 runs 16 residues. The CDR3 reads CASSQEGSGGADTQYF. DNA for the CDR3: TGTGCCAGCAGCCAAGAGGGGTCGGGGGGGGCTGATACGCAGTATTTT.

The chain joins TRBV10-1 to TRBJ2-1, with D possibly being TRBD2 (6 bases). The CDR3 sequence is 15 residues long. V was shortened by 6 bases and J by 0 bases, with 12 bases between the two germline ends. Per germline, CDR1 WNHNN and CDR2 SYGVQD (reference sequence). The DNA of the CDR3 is TGCGCCAGCAGCCCGATGGGGGGCTCCTACAATGAGCAGTTCTTC. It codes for CASSPMGGSYNEQFF.

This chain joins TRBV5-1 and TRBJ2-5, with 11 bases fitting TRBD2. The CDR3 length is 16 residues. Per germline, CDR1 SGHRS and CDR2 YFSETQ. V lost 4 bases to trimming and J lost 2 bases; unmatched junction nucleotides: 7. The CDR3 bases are TGCGCCAGCAGCCCTAGACTAGCGGGGATACAAGAGACCCAGTACTTC. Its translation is CASSPRLAGIQETQYF. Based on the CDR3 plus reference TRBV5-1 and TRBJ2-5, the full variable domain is KAGVTQTPRYLIKTRGQQVTLSCSPISGHRSVSWYQQTPGQGLQFLFEYFSETQRNKGNFPGRFSGRQFSNSRSEMNVSTLELGDSALYLCASSPRLAGIQETQYFGPGTRLLVL.

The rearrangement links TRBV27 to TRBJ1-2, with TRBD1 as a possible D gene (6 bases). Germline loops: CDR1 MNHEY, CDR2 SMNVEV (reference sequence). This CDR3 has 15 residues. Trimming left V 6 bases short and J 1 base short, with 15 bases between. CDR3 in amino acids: CASRRQASNNYGYTF. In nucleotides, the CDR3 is TGTGCCAGCAGAAGACAGGCTTCTAATAACTATGGCTACACCTTC.

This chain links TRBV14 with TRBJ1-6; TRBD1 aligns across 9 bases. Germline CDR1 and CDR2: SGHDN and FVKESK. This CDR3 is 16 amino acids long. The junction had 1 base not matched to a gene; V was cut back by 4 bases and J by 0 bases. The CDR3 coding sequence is TGTGCCAGCAGCCGACAGGGGGTCTCCTATAATTCACCCCTCCACTTT. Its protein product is CASSRQGVSYNSPLHF.

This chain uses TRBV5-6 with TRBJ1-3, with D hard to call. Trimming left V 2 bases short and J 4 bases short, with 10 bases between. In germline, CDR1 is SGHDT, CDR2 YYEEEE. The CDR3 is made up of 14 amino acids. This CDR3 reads CASSFPGSGNTIYF. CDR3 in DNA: TGTGCCAGCAGCTTTCCGGGATCAGGAAACACCATATATTTT.

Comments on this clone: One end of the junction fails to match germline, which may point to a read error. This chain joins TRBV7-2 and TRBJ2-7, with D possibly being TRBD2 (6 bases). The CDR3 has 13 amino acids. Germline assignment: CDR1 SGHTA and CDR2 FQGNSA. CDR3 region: CASSLAQGSEQYF. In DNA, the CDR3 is TGTGCCAGCAGCCTAGCGCAGGGCTCCGAGCAGTACTTC.

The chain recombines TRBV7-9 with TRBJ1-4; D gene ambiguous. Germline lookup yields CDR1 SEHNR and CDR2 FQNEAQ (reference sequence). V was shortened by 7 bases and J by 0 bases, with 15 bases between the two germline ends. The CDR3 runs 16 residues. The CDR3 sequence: CASTTAGLATNEKLFF. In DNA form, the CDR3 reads TGTGCCAGCACCACGGCGGGATTAGCAACTAATGAAAAACTGTTTTTT.

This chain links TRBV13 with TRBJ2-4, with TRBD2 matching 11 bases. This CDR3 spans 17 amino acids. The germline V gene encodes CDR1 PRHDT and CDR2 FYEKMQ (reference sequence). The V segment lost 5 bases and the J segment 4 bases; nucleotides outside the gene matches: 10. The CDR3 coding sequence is TGTGCCAGCAGCAACACAGTAGCGGGGGGGGTGAAAAACATTCAGTACTTC. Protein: CASSNTVAGGVKNIQYF.

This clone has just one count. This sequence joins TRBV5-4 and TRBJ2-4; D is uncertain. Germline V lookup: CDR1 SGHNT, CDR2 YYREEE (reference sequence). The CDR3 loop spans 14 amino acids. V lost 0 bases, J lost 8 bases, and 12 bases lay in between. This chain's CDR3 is CASSLDLVSDIQYF. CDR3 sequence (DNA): TGTGCCAGCAGCTTGGATTTGGTATCGGACATTCAGTACTTC.

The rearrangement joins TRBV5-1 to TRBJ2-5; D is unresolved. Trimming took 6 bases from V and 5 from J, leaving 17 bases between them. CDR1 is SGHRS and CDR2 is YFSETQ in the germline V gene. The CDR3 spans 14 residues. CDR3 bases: TGCGCCAGCACCTGGTTCGCCATGCGGGAGACCCAGTACTTC. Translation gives CASTWFAMRETQYF.

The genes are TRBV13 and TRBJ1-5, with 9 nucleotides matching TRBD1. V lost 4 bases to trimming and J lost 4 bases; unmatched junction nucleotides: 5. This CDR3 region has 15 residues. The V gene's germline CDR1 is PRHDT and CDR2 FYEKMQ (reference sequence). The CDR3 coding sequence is TGTGCCAGCAGCTCGGGACAGGGCGGGAATCAGCCCCAGCATTTT. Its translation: CASSSGQGGNQPQHF.

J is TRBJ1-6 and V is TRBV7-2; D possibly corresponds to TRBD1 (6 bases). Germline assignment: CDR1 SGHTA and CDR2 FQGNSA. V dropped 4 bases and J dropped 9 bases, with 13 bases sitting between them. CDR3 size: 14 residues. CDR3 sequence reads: CASSSQGLGSPLHF. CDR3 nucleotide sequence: TGTGCCAGCAGCTCGCAGGGGCTGGGTTCACCCCTCCACTTT.

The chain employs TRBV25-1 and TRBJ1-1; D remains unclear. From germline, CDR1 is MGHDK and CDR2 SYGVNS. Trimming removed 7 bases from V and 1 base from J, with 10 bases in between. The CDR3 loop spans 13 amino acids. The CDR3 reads CASTRQENTEAFF. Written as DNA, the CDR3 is TGTGCCAGCACCCGGCAGGAGAACACTGAAGCTTTCTTT.

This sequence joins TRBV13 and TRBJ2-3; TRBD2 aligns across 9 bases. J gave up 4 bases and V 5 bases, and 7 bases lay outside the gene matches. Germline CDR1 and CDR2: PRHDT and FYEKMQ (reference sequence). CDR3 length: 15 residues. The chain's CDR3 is CASSPAGGLADTQYF. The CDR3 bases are TGTGCCAGCAGCCCCGCGGGGGGGTTGGCAGATACGCAGTATTTT.

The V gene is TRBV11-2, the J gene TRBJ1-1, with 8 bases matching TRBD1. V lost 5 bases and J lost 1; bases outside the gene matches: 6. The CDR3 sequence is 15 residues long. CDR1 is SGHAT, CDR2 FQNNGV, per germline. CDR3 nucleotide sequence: TGTGCCAGCAGCCCAAGGACAGGGACGAACACTGAAGCTTTCTTT. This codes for CASSPRTGTNTEAFF.

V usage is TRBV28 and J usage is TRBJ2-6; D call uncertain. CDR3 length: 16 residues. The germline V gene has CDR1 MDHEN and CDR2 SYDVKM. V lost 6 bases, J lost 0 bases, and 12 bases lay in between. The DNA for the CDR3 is TGTGCCAGCAGCCGGGTCCCCAACTCTGGGGCCAACGTCCTGACTTTC. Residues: CASSRVPNSGANVLTF. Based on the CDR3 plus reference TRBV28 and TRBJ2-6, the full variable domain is DVKVTQSSRYLVKRTGEKVFLECVQDMDHENMFWYRQDPGLGLRLIYFSYDVKMKEKGDIPEGYSVSREKKERFSLILESASTNQTSMYLCASSRVPNSGANVLTFGAGSRLTVL.

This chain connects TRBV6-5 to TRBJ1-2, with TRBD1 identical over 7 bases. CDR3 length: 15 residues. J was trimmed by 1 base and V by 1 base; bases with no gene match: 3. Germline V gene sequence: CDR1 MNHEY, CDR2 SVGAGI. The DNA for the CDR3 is TGTGCCAGCAGTTACTGGCAGGGGGGTAACTATGGCTACACCTTC. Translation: CASSYWQGGNYGYTF.

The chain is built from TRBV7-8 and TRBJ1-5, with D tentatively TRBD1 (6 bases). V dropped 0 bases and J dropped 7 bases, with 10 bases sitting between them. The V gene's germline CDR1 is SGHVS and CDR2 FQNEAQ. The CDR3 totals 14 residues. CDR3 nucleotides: TGTGCCAGCAGCTTAGCGCCGAGGGGGCAGCCCCAGCATTTT. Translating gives CASSLAPRGQPQHF.

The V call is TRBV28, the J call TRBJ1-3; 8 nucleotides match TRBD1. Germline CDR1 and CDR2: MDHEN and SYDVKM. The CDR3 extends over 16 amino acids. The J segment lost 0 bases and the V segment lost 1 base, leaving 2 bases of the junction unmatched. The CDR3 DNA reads TGTGCCAGCAGTTTATTAACAGGGGGCTCTGGAAACACCATATATTTT. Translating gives CASSLLTGGSGNTIYF.

Here the CDR3 DNA reads TGTGCCAGCAGCACCACGGGACAGGGGGGCTACGAGCAGTACTTC. This gives the protein CASSTTGQGGYEQYF. The genes are TRBV7-9 and TRBJ2-7; 11 bases line up with TRBD1. The CDR3 extends over 15 amino acids. V lost 5 bases and J lost 3; bases outside the gene matches: 6. CDR1 is SEHNR, CDR2 FQNEAQ, per germline (reference sequence).

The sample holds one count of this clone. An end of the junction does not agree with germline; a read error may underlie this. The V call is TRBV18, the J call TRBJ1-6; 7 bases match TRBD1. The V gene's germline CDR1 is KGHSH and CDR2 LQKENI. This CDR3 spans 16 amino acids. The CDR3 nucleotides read TGTGCCAGCTCACCCACCTCCGGGACAGATAATTCATCCCTCCACTTT. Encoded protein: CASSPTSGTDNSSLHF.

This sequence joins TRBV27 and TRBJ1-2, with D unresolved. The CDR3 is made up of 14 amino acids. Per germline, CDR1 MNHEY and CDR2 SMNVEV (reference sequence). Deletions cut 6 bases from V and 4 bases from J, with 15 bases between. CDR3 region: CASSPPEPGYGYTF. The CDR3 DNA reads TGTGCCAGCAGCCCACCCGAACCGGGCTATGGCTACACCTTC.

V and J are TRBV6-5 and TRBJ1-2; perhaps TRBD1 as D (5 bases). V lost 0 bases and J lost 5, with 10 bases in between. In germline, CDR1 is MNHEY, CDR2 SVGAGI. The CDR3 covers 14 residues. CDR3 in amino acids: CASSYSTGEYGYTF. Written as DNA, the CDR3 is TGTGCCAGCAGTTACTCCACAGGCGAATATGGCTACACCTTC.

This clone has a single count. The CDR3 protein is CASSLDVWGATYGYTF. The CDR3 coding sequence is TGTGCCAGCAGCTTAGACGTTTGGGGAGCTACCTATGGCTACACCTTC. V is TRBV7-9 and J is TRBJ1-2; no firm D call. Trimming left V 1 base short and J 4 bases short, with 16 bases between. Germline V gene lookup returns CDR1 SEHNR and CDR2 FQNEAQ (reference sequence). This CDR3 is 16 amino acids long.

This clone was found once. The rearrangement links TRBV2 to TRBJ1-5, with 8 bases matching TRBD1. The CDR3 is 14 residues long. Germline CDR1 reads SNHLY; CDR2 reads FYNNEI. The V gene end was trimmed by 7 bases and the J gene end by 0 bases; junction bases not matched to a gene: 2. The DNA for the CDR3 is TGTGCCAGCACCGGACAGGGTAGCAATCAGCCCCAGCATTTT. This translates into CASTGQGSNQPQHF. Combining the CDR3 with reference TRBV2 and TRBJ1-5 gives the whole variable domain EPEVTQTPSHQVTQMGQEVILRCVPISNHLYFYWYRQILGQKVEFLVSFYNNEISEKSEIFDDQFSVERPDGSNFTLKIRSTKLEDSAMYFCASTGQGSNQPQHFGDGTRLSIL.

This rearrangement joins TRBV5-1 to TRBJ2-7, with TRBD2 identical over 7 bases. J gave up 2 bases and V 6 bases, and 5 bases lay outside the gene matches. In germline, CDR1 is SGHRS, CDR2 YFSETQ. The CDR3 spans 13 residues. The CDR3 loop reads CASTSGEPYEQYF. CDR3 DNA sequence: TGCGCCAGCACCAGCGGGGAGCCCTACGAGCAGTACTTC.

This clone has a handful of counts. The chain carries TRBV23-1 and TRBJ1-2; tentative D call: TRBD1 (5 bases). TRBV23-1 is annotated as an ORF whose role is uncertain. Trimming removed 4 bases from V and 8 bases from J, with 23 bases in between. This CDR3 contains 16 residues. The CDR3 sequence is CASSRGDSPLKRGYTF. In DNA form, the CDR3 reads TGCGCCAGCAGTCGGGGGGATAGTCCCCTCAAACGGGGCTACACCTTC.

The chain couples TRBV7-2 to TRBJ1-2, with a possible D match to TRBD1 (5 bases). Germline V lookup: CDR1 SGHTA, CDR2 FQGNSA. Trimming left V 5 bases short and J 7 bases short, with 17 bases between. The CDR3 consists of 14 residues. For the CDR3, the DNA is TGTGCCAGCAGCGCAGAACCTAACACAGGTGGCTACACCTTC. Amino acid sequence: CASSAEPNTGGYTF.

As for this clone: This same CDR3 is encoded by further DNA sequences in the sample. CDR3 DNA sequence: TGTGCCAGCAGTTACTCGAGGGGGCCCTACGAGCAGTACTTC. Amino acids: CASSYSRGPYEQYF. This chain joins TRBV6-5 and TRBJ2-5; 7 bases are shared with TRBD1. The end of the DNA fits TRBJ2-7 better, so the J call may be wrong. The CDR3 totals 14 residues. Per the germline V gene, CDR1 is MNHEY and CDR2 is SVGAGI.